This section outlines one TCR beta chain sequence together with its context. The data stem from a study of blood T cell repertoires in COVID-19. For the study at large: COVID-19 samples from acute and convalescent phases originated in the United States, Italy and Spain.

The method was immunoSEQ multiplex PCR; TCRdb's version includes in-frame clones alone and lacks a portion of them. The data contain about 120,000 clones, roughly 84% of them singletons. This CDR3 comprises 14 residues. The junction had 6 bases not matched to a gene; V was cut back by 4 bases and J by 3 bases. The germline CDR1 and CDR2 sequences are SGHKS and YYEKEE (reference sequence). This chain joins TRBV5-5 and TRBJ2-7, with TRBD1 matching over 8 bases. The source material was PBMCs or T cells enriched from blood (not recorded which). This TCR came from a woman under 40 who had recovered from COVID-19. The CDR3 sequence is CASSLQGVDYEQYF. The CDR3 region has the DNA TGTGCCAGCAGCCTACAGGGGGTTGACTACGAGCAGTACTTC.